These T cell receptor beta chains were read from a single sample in a study of cytomegalovirus exposure and HLA in healthy donors. Assay used: immunoSEQ multiplex PCR; TCRdb lists only in-frame clones, some missing. The sample has some 130,000 clones, over 60% seen once; the top ten hold over 2%. The sample was PBMCs. These receptors were taken from a man aged 30 to 39 in good health and CMV-seronegative. The CDR3 runs from the conserved cysteine through the conserved F or W. The D gene is left open where the match is weak. Clone size is shown for a subset of rows, as once, few, many or a class of expanded clone.

d_call clone_size j_call v_call cdr3_aa cdr3_nt
. once TRBJ2-5 TRBV2 CASSEGIIVSRGGRGTQYF TGTGCCAGCAGTGAAGGCATTATTGTCTCTAGGGGGGGTCGTGGGACCCAGTACTTC
. . TRBJ2-7 TRBV15 CATSRAAGHEQYF TGTGCCACCAGCAGAGCAGCGGGCCACGAGCAGTACTTC
TRBD1 . TRBJ1-5 TRBV10-3 CAISDPGTGERQPQHF TGTGCCATCAGTGACCCCGGGACAGGGGAACGACAGCCCCAGCATTTT
TRBD1 once TRBJ2-5 TRBV10-3 CAVGVGQGEETQYF TGTGCCGTAGGAGTGGGACAGGGGGAAGAGACCCAGTACTTC
TRBD1 . TRBJ1-2 TRBV5-1 CASSLDRGNYGYTF TGCGCCAGCAGCTTGGACAGGGGAAACTATGGCTACACCTTC
TRBD2 . TRBJ2-5 TRBV10-3 CAISEPSLAGEETQYF TGTGCCATCAGTGAGCCCTCGCTAGCGGGAGAGGAGACCCAGTACTTC
. . TRBJ2-1 TRBV19 CASSIGVVSSRYNGQFF TGTGCCAGTAGTATAGGGGTAGTGTCTAGCAGATACAATGGGCAGTTCTTC
TRBD2 . TRBJ2-1 TRBV29-1 CSVPAGAYNEQFF TGCAGCGTTCCCGCGGGGGCCTACAATGAGCAGTTCTTC
TRBD2 . TRBJ2-1 TRBV5-1 CASSLRLASSYNEQFF TGCGCCAGCAGCTTAAGACTAGCGAGCTCCTACAATGAGCAGTTCTTC
TRBD2 . TRBJ2-7 TRBV5-1 CASSPDPSREGYEQYF TGCGCCAGCAGCCCGGACCCCTCGCGGGAGGGCTACGAGCAGTACTTC
TRBD2 . TRBJ2-1 TRBV30 CARNGGSGRSRYNEQFF TGTGCCCGAAATGGGGGTAGCGGGAGGAGTCGCTACAATGAGCAGTTCTTC
. . TRBJ1-1 TRBV7-3 CASSLNGQLEAFF TGTGCCAGCAGCTTAAATGGGCAGCTTGAAGCTTTCTTT
. . TRBJ1-6 TRBV27 CASSPRGLWGTQRDRYSPLHF TGTGCCAGCAGTCCGAGAGGCTTGTGGGGGACACAGAGAGACCGTTATTCACCCCTCCACTTT
. few TRBJ2-2 TRBV6-5 CASTASRYTGELFF TGTGCCAGCACCGCGTCGCGGTACACCGGGGAGCTGTTTTTT
. once TRBJ2-7 TRBV11-2 CASSLGRNYEQYF TGTGCCAGCAGCTTGGGGAGGAATTACGAGCAGTACTTC
TRBD1 . TRBJ2-2 TRBV9 CASSVGIWTGFTSVELFF TGTGCCAGCAGCGTAGGTATATGGACAGGGTTTACGTCTGTGGAGCTGTTTTTT
. . TRBJ2-7 TRBV5-1 CASRSGASNYEQYF TGCGCCAGCAGGTCAGGGGCCTCGAACTACGAGCAGTACTTC
TRBD1 . TRBJ1-1 TRBV5-4 CASSSTGQAFF TGTGCCAGCAGCTCGACAGGGCAAGCTTTCTTT
TRBD2 . TRBJ2-3 TRBV10-3 CAIRHTSGGSSTDTQYF TGTGCCATCAGGCACACTAGCGGGGGATCTAGCACAGATACGCAGTATTTT
TRBD2 . TRBJ2-3 TRBV7-9 CASSLVGLTSVITDTQYF TGTGCCAGCAGCTTAGTCGGACTGACTAGCGTTATCACAGATACGCAGTATTTT
. . TRBJ1-3 TRBV9 CASNVAGGGLGNTIYF TGTGCCAGCAACGTAGCGGGAGGTGGACTTGGAAACACCATATATTTT
TRBD2 . TRBJ2-1 TRBV9 CASSVAGYNEQFF TGTGCCAGCTCTGTAGCGGGATACAATGAGCAGTTCTTC
. few TRBJ2-5 TRBV5-1 CASSFSPGVQETQYF TGCGCCAGCAGCTTCTCGCCGGGAGTTCAAGAGACCCAGTACTTC
TRBD1 once TRBJ2-7 TRBV27 CASSLSTSGGPYEQYF TGTGCCAGCAGTTTATCGACTTCAGGGGGCCCCTACGAGCAGTACTTC
. . TRBJ2-7 TRBV19 CASRRGGDHEQYF TGTGCCAGTAGGAGGGGGGGAGACCACGAGCAGTACTTC
TRBD1 . TRBJ2-7 TRBV2 CASKGQGVSFEQYF TGTGCCAGCAAGGGACAGGGGGTGTCATTCGAGCAGTACTTC
. few TRBJ1-2 TRBV7-6 CASSLHDPANPGTGYTF TGTGCCAGCAGCCTCCACGACCCGGCTAACCCAGGTACTGGCTACACCTTC
. . TRBJ2-7 TRBV5-1 CASSLVLSGEQYF TGCGCCAGCAGCTTGGTCCTATCGGGCGAGCAGTACTTC